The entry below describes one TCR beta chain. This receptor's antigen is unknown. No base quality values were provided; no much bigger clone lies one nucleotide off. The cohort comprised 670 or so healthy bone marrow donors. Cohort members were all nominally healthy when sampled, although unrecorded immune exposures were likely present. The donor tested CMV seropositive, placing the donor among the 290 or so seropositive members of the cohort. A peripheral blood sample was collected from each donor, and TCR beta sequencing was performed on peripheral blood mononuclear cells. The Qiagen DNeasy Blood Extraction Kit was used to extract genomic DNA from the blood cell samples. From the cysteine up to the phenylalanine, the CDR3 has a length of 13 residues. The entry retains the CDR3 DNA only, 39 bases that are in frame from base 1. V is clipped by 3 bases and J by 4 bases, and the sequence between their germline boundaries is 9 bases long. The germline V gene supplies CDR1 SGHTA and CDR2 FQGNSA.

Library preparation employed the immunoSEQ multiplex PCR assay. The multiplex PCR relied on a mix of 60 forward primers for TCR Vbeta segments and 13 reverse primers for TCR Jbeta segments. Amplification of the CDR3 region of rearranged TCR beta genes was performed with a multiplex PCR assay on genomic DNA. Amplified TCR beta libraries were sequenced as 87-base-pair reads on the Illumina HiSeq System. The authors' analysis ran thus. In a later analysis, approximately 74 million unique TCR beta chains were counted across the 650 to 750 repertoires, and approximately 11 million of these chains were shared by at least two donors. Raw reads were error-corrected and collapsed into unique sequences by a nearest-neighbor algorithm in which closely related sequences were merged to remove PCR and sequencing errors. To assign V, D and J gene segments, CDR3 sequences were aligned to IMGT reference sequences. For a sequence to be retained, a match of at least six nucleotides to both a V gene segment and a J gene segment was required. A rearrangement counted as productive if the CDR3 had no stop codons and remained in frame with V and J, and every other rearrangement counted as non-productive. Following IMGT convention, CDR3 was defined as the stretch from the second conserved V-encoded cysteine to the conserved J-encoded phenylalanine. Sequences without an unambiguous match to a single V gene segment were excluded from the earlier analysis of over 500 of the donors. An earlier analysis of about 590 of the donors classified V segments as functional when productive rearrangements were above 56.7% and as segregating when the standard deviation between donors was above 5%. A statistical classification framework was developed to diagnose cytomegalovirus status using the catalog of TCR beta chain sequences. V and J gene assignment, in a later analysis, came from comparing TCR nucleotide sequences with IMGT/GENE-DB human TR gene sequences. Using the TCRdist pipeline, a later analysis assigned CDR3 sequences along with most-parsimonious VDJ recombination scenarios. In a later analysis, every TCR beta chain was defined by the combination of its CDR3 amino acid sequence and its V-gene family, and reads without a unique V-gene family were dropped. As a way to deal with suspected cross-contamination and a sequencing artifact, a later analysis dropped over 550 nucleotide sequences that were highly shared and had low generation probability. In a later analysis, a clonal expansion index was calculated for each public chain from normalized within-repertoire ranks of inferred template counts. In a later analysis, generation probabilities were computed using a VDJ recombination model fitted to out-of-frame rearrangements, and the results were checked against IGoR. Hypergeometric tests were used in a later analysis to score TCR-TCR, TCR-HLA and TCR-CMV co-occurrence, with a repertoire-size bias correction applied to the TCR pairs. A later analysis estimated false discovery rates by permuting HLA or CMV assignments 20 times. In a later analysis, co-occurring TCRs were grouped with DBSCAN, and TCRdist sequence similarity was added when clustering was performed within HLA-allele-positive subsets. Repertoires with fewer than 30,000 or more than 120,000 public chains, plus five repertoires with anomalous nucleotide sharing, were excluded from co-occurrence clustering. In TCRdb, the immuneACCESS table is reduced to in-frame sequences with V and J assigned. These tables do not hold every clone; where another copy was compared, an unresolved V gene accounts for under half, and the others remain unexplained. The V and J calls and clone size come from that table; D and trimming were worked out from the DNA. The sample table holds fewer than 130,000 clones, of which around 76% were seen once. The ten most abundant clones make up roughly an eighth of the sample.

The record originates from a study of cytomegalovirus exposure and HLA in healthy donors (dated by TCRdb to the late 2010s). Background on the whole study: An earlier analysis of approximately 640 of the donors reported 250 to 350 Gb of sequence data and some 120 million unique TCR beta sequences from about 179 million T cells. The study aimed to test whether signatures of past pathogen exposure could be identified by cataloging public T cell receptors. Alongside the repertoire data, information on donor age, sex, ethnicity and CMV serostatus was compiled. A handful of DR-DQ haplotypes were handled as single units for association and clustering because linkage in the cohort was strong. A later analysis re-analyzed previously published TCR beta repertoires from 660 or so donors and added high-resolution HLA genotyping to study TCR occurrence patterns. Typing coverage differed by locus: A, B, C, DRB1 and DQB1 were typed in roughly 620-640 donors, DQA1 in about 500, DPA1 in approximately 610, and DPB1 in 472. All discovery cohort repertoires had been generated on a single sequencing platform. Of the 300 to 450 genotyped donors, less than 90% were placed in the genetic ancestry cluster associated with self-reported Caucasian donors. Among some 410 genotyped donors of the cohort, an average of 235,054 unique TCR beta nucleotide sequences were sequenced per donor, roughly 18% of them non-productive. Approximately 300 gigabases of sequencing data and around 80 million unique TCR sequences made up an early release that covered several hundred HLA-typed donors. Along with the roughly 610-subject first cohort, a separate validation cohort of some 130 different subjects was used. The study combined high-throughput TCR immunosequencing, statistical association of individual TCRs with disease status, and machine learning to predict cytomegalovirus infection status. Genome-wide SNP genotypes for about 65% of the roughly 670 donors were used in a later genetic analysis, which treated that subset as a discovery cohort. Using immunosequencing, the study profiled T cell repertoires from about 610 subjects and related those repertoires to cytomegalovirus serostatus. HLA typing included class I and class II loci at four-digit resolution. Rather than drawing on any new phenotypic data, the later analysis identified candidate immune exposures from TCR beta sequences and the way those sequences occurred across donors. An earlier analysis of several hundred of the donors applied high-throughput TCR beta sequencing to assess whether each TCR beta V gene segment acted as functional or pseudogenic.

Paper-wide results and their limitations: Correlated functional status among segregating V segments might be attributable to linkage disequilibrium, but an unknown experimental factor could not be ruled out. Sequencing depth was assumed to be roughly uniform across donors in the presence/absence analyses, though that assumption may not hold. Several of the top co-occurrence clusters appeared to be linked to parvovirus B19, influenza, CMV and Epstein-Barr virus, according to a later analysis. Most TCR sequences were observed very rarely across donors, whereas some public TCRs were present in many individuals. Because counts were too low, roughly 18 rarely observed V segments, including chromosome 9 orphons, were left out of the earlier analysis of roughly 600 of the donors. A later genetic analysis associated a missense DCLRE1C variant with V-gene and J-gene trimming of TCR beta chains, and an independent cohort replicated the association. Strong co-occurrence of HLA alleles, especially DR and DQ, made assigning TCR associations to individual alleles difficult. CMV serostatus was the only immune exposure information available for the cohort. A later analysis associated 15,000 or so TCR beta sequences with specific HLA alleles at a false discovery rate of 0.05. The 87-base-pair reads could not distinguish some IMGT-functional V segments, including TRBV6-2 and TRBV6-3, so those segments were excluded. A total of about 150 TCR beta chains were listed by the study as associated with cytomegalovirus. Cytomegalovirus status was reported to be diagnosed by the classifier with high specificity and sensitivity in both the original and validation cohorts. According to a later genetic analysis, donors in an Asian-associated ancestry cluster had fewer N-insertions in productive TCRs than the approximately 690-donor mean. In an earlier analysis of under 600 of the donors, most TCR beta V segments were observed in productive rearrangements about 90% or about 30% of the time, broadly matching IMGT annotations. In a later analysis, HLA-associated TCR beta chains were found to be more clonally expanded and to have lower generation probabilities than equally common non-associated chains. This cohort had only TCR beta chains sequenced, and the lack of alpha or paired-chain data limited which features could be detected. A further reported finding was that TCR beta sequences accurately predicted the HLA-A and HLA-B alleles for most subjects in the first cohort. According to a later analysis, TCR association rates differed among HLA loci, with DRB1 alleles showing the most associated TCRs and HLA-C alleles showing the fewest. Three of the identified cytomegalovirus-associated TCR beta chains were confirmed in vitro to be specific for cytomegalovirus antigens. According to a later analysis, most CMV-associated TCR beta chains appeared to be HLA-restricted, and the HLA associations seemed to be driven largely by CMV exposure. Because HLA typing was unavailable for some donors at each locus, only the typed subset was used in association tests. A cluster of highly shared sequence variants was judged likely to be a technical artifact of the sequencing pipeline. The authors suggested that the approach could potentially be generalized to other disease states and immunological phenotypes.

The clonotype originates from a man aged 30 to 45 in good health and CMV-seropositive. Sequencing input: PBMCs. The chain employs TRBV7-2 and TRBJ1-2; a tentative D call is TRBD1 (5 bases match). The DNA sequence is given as TGTGCCAGCAGCTTCGGGGGAGCCTATGGCTACACCTTC. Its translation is CASSFGGAYGYTF.